This T cell receptor beta chain was profiled in a study of cytomegalovirus exposure and HLA in healthy donors. This CDR3 spans 13 amino acids. Between the trimmed V and J ends, which lost 0 bases and 9 bases, there was a span of 9 bases. Germline CDR1 reads LGHNA; CDR2 reads YNFKEQ. With respect to this clone: Antigen unknown.

Whole-study results and caveats: TCR beta chains numbering some 150 were designated cytomegalovirus-associated.

Some clones are missing from TCRdb's copy, which holds only in-frame ones; the method was immunoSEQ multiplex PCR. The sample carries about 330,000 clones, roughly 90% recorded once. The chain couples TRBV4-2 to TRBJ2-1; D is unresolved. The receptor was derived from a young woman in good health and CMV-seronegative. The sample taken for sequencing was PBMCs. CDR3 nucleotides: TGTGCCAGCAGCCAAGAGATGGCTGTTGAGCAGTTCTTC. It is translated as CASSQEMAVEQFF.